This T cell receptor (beta chain) was documented in a study of STAT5B mutations in CD4+ large granular lymphocyte leukemia. Source study methods: A productive frequency of 2.59 x 10-5 was the lowest detectable. Clones were read by immunoSEQ multiplex PCR, and TCRdb kept only the in-frame ones, dropping some. For V, J and clone size, that table is used; D and trimming come from the DNA. The sample holds about 22,000 clones, around 80% seen once. V was clipped by 4 bases and J by 7 bases, with 14 bases between them. This CDR3 is 14 amino acids long. CDR1 and CDR2 (germline): ENHRY, SYGVKD. Overall study results and limits: Main leukemic clonotypes were patient-specific, but roughly 25% appeared at low frequency elsewhere. Without putative leukemic clones, patient CD4-sorted repertoires remained more clonal than healthy CD4+ repertoires.

The sample holds a few counts of this clone. Its antigen is unidentified. This receptor was identified in a human donor in good health. What was sequenced was CD4+ T cells from blood buffy coats. V usage is TRBV10-3 and J usage is TRBJ1-5; the D is unclear. In DNA form, the CDR3 reads TGTGCCATCAGTGCCGAGGAGGGAAAGCAGCCCCAGCATTTT. It is translated as CAISAEEGKQPQHF.